This note documents a single T cell receptor (beta chain) sequence. The sample is drawn from a study of sequential checkpoint blockade in melanoma. Some clones are missing from TCRdb's copy, which holds only in-frame ones; the method was immunoSEQ multiplex PCR. This sample has 20,000 to 25,000 clones, with roughly 80% found just once. Treatment of the sample: randomized to nivolumab then ipilimumab (arm A) or the reverse (arm B). DNA-damaging chemotherapy had not been given to any patient beforehand. Live CD3+CD8+ CD19− CD56− cells were sorted from PBMCs. V dropped 6 bases and J dropped 10; count of bases not matched to a gene: 6. CDR1 and CDR2 from the germline V gene are MDHEN and SYDVKM. The length of the CDR3 is 13 residues.

This sample comprised CD8+ T cells sorted from blood (inferred from file names), obtained from a patient given nivolumab and ipilimumab in sequence. This TCR came from a human donor with melanoma. The chain couples TRBV28 to TRBJ1-6, with TRBD1 matching 7 bases. The DNA of the CDR3 is TGTGCCAGCAGCCGACAGGGCCGATCACCCCTCCACTTT. The encoded protein is CASSRQGRSPLHF.